This T cell receptor beta chain was captured by sequencing in a study of control samples from healthy donors and cancer patients. TCRdb keeps only in-frame clones here, not all; method: immunoSEQ multiplex PCR. Of some 82,000 clones listed, 84% were seen once; the top ten hold roughly 10%. The V end was cut by 1 base, the J end by 11 bases, with 19 bases between. Germline-derived CDR1 and CDR2 are SGHNT and YYREEE (reference sequence). This CDR3 region has 16 residues. The chain links TRBV5-4 to TRBJ1-6; D not certain. Material: PBMCs. The TCR was taken from a man aged 60 to 75 with head and neck cancer. CDR3 sequence (DNA): TGTGCCAGCAGCTTGTCGGGCGGGCCCGCGAGCACACCCCTCCACTTT. The encoded protein is CASSLSGGPASTPLHF. Complete variable domain (other parts from reference TRBV5-4 and TRBJ1-6): ETGVTQSPTHLIKTRGQQVTLRCSSQSGHNTVSWYQQALGQGPQFIFQYYREEENGRGNFPPRFSGLQFPNYSSELNVNALELDDSALYLCASSLSGGPASTPLHFGNGTRLTVT.